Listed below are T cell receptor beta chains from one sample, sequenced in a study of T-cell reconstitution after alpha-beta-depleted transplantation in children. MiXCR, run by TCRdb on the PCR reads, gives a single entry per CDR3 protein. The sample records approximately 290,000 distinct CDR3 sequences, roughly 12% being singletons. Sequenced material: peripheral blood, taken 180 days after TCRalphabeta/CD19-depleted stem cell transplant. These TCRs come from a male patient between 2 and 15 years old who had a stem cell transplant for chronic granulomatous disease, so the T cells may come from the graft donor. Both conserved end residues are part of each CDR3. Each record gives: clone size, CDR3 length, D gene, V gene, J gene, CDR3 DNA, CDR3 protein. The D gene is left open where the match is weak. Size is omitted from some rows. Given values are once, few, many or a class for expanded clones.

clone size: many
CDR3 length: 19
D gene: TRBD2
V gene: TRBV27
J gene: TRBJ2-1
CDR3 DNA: TGTGCCAGCAGTTTAGGGGGGAGGGCCAAAGGAGTCTCCTACAATGAGCAGTTCTTC
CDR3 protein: CASSLGGRAKGVSYNEQFF

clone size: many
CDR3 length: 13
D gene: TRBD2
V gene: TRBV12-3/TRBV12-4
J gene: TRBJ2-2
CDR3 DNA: TGTGCCAGCACCCTCGGGGGGGCCGGGGAGCTGTTTTTT
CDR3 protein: CASTLGGAGELFF

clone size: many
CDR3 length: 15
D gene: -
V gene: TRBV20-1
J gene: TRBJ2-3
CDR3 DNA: TGCAGTGCTAGAGATGGTAGGAGGCTCCCAGATACGCAGTATTTT
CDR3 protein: CSARDGRRLPDTQYF

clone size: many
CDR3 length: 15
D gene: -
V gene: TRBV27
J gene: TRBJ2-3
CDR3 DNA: TGTGCCAGCAGTTTAAGGTTAGGATACACAGATACGCAGTATTTT
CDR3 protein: CASSLRLGYTDTQYF

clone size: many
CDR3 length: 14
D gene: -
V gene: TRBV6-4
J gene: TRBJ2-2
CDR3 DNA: TGTGCCAGCAGTGTCGGACCGGTCACCGGGGAGCTGTTTTTT
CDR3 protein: CASSVGPVTGELFF

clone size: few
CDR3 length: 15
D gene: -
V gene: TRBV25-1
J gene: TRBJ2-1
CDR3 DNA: TGTGCCAGCAGTGCCGACTCGAGCTCCTACAATGAGCAGTTCTTC
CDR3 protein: CASSADSSSYNEQFF

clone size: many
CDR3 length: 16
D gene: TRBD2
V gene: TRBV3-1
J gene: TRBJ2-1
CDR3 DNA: TGTGCCAGCAGCCAAGCAGCGGGGGCCACGGAGAATGAGCAGTTCTTC
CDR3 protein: CASSQAAGATENEQFF

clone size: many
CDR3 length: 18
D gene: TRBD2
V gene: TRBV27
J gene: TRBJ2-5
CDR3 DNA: TGTGCCAGCAGTTTAAGTACGGGGGGGCTCTTTGGGCAAGAGACCCAGTACTTC
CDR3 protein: CASSLSTGGLFGQETQYF

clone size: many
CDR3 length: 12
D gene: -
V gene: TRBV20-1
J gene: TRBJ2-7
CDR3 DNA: TGCAGTGCTAGGTGGGGCCCCTACGAGCAGTACTTC
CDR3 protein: CSARWGPYEQYF

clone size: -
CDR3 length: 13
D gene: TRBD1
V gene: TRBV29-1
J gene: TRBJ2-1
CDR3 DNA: TGCAGCACGTGGACAGGGGGGGGCAATGAGCAGTTCTTC
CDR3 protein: CSTWTGGGNEQFF

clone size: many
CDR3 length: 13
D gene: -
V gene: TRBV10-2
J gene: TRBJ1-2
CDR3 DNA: TGCGCCAGCAGTGAGAGCTGGTACTATGGCTACACCTTC
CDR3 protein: CASSESWYYGYTF

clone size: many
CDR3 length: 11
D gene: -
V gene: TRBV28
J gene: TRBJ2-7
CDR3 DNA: TGTTCTCTAGGGGGGGGCTACGAGCAGTACTTC
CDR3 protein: CSLGGGYEQYF

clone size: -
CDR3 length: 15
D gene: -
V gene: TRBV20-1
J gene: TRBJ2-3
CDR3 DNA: TGCAGTGCTGAAGACTGGAGAGAGTTTGCAGATACGCAGTATTTT
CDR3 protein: CSAEDWREFADTQYF

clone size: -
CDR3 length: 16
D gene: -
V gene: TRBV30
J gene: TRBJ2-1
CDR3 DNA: TGTGCCTGGACCATACCCTCCGTTCGTTCCTACAATGAGCAGTTCTTC
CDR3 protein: CAWTIPSVRSYNEQFF

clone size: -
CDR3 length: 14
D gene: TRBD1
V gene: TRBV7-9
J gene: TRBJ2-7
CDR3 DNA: TGTGCCAGCAGCCACGGACAGGGAATTAACGAGCAGTACTTC
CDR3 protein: CASSHGQGINEQYF

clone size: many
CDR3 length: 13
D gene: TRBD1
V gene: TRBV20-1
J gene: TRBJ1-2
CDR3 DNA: TGCAGTGCCACCACGGGACAGGGGGATGGCTACACCTTC
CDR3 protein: CSATTGQGDGYTF

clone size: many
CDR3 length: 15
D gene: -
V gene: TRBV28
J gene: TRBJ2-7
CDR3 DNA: TGTGCCAGCACCACCCTGGGGGGAATAGGCTACGAGCAGTACTTC
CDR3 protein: CASTTLGGIGYEQYF

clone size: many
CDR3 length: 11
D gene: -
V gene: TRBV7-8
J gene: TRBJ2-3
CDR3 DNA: TGTGCCAGCAACCTGGCAGATACGCAGTATTTT
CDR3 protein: CASNLADTQYF

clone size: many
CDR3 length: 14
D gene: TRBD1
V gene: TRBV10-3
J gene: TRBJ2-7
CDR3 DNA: TGTGCCATCACGGGACAGGGGGCGTCCTACGAGCAGTACTTC
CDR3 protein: CAITGQGASYEQYF

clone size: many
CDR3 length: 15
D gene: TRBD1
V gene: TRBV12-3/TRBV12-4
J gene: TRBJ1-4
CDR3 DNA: TGTGCCAGCAGTTTTTCCCGGGACAGGGTTGAAAAACTGTTTTTT
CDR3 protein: CASSFSRDRVEKLFF

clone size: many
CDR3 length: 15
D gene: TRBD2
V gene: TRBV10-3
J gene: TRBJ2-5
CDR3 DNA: TGTGCCATCAGTGAGTCAGCGGGGGGGTCAGAGACCCAGTACTTC
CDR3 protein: CAISESAGGSETQYF

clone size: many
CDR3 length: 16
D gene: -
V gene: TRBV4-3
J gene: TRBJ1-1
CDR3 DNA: TGCGCCAGCAGCCACCAGTTCGGGACGGGGAACACTGAAGCTTTCTTT
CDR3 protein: CASSHQFGTGNTEAFF

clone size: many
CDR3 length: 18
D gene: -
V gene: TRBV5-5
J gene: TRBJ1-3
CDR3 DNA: TGTGCCAGCAGCTTGGTACCAGAGGGTCGACTTGCTTGGAACACCATATATTTT
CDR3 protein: CASSLVPEGRLAWNTIYF

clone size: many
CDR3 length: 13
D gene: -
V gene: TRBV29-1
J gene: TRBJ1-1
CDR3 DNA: TGCAGCGTTGCGCGGGGGGTGGTCACTGAAGCTTTCTTT
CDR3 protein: CSVARGVVTEAFF

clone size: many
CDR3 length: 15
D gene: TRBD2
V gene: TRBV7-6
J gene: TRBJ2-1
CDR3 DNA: TGTGCCAGCAGCACTTGGACTAGCGGAGGGAATGAGCAGTTCTTC
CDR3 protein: CASSTWTSGGNEQFF

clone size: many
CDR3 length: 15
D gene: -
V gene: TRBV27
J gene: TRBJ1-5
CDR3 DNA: TGTGCCAGCAGTTCTTCCCGTCGGGGGGATCAGCCCCAGCATTTT
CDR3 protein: CASSSSRRGDQPQHF

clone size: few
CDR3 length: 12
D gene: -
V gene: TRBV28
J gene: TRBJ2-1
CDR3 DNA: TGTGCCAGCAGTTTAGAGTTGAATGAGCAGTTCTTC
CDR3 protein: CASSLELNEQFF

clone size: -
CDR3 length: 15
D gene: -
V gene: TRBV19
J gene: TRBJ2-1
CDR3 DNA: TGTGCCAGTAGTATATTGGGGACTGGGAACAATGAGCAGTTCTTC
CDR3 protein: CASSILGTGNNEQFF

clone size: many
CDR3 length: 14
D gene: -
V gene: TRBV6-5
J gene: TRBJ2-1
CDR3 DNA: TGTGCCAGCAGTCACCTGGGAGCGGCCAATGAGCAGTTCTTC
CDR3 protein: CASSHLGAANEQFF

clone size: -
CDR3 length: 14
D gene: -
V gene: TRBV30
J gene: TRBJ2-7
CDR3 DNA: TGTGCCTGGACCGCCGGGACCCAGACCTACGAGCAGTACTTC
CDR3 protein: CAWTAGTQTYEQYF

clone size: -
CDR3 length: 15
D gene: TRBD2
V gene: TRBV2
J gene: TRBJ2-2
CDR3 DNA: TGTGCCAGCAGCGAACTAGCGGGCCCCACCGGGGAGCTGTTTTTT
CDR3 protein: CASSELAGPTGELFF

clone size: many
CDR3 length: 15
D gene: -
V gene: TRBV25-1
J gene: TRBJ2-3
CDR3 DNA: TGTGCCAGCACCTTTTCCGGGGCTAGCACAGATACGCAGTATTTT
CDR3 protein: CASTFSGASTDTQYF

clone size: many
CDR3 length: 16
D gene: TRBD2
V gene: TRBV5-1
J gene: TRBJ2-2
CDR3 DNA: TGCGCCAGCAGCTTCAGAGCGGGGTCGAACACCGGGGAGCTGTTTTTT
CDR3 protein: CASSFRAGSNTGELFF

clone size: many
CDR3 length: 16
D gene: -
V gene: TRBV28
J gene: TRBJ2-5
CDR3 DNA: TGTGCCAGCAGCTCGCCCACCTTAGGGCAGCAAGAGACCCAGTACTTC
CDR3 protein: CASSSPTLGQQETQYF

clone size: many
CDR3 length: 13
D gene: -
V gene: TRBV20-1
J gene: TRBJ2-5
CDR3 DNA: TGCAGTGCGACCGGGAGAGGGGGAGAGACCCAGTACTTC
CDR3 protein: CSATGRGGETQYF

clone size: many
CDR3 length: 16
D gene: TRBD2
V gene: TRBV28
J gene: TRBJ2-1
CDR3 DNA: TGTGCCAGCAGTTTACTCCTAGCGGGAGCCTACAATGAGCAGTTCTTC
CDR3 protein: CASSLLLAGAYNEQFF

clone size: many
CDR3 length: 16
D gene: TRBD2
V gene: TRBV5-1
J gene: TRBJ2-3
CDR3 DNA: TGCGCCAGCAGCCCCGGACTAGCGGGAGGCCCAGATACGCAGTATTTT
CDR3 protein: CASSPGLAGGPDTQYF

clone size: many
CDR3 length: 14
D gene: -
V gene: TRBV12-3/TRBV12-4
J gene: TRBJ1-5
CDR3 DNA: TGTGCCAGCAGAGGACAGAGCTTTTATCAGCCCCAGCATTTT
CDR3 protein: CASRGQSFYQPQHF

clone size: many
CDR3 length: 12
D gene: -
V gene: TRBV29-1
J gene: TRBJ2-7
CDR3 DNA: TGCAGCGCCGCAGGGGCGCAGTACGAGCAGTACTTC
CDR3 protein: CSAAGAQYEQYF

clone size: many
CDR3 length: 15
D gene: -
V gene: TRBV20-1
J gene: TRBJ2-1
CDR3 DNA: TGCAGTGCTGAACCCCCTAGCTGGAGGGCCAAGGAGCAGTTCTTC
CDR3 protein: CSAEPPSWRAKEQFF

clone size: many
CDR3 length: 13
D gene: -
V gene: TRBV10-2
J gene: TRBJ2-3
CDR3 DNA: TGCGCCAGCAGTGCGGGGGGCGCAGATACGCAGTATTTT
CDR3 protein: CASSAGGADTQYF

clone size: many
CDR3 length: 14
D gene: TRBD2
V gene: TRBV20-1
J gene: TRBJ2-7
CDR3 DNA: TGCAGTGCACTTACTCGACTAGCGAGGTACGAGCAGTACTTC
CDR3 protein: CSALTRLARYEQYF

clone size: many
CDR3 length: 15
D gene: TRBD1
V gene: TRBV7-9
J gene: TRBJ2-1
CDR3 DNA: TGTGCCAGCAGCCTAAGACAGGGAGATCACAATGAGCAGTTCTTC
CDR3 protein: CASSLRQGDHNEQFF

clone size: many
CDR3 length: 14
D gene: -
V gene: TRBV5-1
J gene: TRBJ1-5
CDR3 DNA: TGCGCCAGCAGGCCGGACAAAAGCAATCAGCCCCAGCATTTT
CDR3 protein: CASRPDKSNQPQHF

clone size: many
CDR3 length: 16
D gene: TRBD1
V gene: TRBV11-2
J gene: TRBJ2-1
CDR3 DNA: TGTGCCAGCAGCTTAGGGTGGGAGATCAGGACAGGGGAGCAGTTCTTC
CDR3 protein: CASSLGWEIRTGEQFF

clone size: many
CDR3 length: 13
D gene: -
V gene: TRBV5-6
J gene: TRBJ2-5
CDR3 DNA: TGTGCCAGCAGCAGGGTGGGGGACGAGACCCAGTACTTC
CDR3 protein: CASSRVGDETQYF

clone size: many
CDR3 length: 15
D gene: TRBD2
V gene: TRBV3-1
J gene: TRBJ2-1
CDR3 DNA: TGTGCCAGCAGCCAAGATGGTCTAGCGGTCGATGAGCAGTTCTTC
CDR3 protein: CASSQDGLAVDEQFF

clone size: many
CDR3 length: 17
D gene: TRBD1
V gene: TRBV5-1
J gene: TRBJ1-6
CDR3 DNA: TGCGCCAGCGGAAAATGGCCAGGGGGCGCAAATAATTCACCCCTCCACTTT
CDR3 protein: CASGKWPGGANNSPLHF

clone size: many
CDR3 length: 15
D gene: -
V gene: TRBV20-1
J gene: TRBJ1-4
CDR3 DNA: TGCAGTGCTAGAGGGGGCTGGACGGGGAGTGAAAAACTGTTTTTT
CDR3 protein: CSARGGWTGSEKLFF

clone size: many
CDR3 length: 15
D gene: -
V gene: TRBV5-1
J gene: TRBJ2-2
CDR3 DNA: TGCGCCAGCAGCTTGGAATGGGGGAACACCGGGGAGCTGTTTTTT
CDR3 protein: CASSLEWGNTGELFF

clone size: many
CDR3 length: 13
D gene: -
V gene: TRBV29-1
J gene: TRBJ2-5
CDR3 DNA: TGCAGCGTTGGCCAGAGCTACCAAGAGACCCAGTACTTC
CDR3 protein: CSVGQSYQETQYF

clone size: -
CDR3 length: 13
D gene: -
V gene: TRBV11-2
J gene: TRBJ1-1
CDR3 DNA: TGTGCCAGCAGCGCCTCAATGAACACTGAAGCGTCCTTT
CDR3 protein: CASSASMNTEASF

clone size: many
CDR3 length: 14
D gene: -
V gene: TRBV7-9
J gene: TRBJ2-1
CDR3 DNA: TGTGCCAGCAGCGCACCGATCAACCGCGGCGAGCAGTTCTTC
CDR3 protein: CASSAPINRGEQFF

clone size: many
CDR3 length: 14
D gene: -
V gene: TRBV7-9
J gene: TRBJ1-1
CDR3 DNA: TGTGCCAGCAGTAGTGGGGGCATGAGCACTGAAGCTTTCTTT
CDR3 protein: CASSSGGMSTEAFF

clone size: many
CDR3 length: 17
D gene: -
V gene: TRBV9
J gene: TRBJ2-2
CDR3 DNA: TGTGCCAGCAGCGTATCCAGCGGACCGAGGCGGACCGGGGAGCTGTTTTTT
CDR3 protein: CASSVSSGPRRTGELFF

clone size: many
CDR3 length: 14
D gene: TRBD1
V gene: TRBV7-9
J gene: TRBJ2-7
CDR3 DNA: TGTGCCAGCAGCCTGACCGGACAGGGCTACGAGCAGTACTTC
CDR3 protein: CASSLTGQGYEQYF

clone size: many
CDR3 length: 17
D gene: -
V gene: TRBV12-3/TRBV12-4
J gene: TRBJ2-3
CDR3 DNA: TGTGCCAGCAGGCAGGGTCCGGGACTGAAGAGCACAGATACGCAGTATTTT
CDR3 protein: CASRQGPGLKSTDTQYF

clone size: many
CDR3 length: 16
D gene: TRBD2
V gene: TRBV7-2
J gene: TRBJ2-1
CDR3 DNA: TGTGCCAGCAGCCGTAGACTAGCGGGTGACAAAGGTGAGCAGTTCTTC
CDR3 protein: CASSRRLAGDKGEQFF

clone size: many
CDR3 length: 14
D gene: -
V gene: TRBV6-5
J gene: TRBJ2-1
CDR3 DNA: TGTGCCAGCAGTTTCGCAGGGAGCTACAATGAGCAGTTCTTC
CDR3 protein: CASSFAGSYNEQFF

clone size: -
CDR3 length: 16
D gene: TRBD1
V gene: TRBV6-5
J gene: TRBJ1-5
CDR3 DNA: TGTGCCAGCAGTTCATCTCGGGACAGGGGGCTTCAGCCCCAGCATTTT
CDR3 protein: CASSSSRDRGLQPQHF